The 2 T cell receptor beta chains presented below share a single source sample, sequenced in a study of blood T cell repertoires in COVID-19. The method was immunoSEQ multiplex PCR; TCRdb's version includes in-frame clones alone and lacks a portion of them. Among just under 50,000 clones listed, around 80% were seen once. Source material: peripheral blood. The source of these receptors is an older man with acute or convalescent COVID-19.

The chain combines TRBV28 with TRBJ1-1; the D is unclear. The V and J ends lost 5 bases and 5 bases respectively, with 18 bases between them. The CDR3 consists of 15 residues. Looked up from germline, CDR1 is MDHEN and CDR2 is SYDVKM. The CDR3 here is CASSNRMNVRTEAFF. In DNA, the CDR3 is TGTGCCAGCAGTAACCGCATGAACGTGAGGACTGAAGCTTTCTTT.

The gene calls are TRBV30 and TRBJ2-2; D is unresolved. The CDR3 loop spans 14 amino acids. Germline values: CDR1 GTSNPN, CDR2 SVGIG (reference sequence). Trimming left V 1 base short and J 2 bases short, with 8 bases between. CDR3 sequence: CAWSATRNTGELFF. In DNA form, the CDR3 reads TGTGCCTGGAGTGCCACTCGAAACACCGGGGAGCTGTTTTTT.